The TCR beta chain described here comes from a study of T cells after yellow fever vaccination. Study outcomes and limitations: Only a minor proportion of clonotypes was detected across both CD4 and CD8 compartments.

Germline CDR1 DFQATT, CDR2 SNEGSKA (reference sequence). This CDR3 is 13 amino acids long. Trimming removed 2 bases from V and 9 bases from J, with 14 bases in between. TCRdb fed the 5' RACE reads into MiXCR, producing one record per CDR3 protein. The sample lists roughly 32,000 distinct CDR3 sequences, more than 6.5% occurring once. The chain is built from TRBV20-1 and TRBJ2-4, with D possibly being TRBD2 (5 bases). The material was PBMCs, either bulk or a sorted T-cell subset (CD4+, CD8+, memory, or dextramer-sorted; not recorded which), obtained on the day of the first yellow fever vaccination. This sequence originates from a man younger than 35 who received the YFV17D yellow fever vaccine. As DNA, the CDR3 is TGCAGTGCTAGATTCGAGGGTGCAGGCATTCAGTACTTC. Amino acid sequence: CSARFEGAGIQYF.